One T cell receptor beta chain is described in this entry. This sample is part of a study of CD8 T cells in ankylosing spondylitis. TCRdb re-called the 5' RACE reads through MiXCR, storing one row per CDR3 protein. Of 200,000 or so distinct CDR3 sequences listed, about an eighth are singletons. V shed 3 bases and J shed 6 bases, with 15 bases lying between them. CDR1 is SGHTA and CDR2 is FQGNSA in the germline V gene. The CDR3 runs to 15 residues. The receptor was derived from a female donor with ankylosing spondylitis or in good health (not recorded which). V gene TRBV7-2 combines with J gene TRBJ2-1; D may be TRBD2 (6 bases). Sequenced material: blood, either unsorted or a sorted T cell fraction (not recorded which). The CDR3 spells CASSFFGDFLNEQFF. The DNA for the CDR3 is TGTGCCAGCAGCTTCTTCGGGGACTTCCTCAATGAGCAGTTCTTC.